Detailed here is one TCR beta chain. This clonotype was found a few times. This clone's antigen is unknown. No clone much larger than this one lies a single base away; base qualities are absent. Sequenced on an Illumina HiSeq 1500. TCRdb itself trimmed the public reads at Q25 with fastp, ran MiXCR and retained productive beta chains. Identical CDR3 proteins give one entry, which carries the most common genes and DNA. The sample yields about 830,000 distinct CDR3 sequences; about 33% were counted once. The ten largest account for around 12% of the sample. These data belong to a study of T cell repertoires in cytomegalovirus infection (dated by TCRdb to the late 2010s). A note on the overall study: The peptide stimulations were aimed at well-studied HLA-B-restricted epitopes as well as recently identified HLA-C-restricted CMV epitopes, whose presentation resists viral immunomodulation. Donor HLA type was relevant to the analysis, because carriage of CMV infection together with the matching HLA type was indicated by public TCR beta signatures. Study-level results and caveats: The ex vivo response was dominated by HLA-C-restricted CMV-specific TCR beta clonotypes, which also provided the single most frequent clonotype in two of eight donors. In both this cohort and an independent cohort of several hundred donors, the cumulative frequency of public TCR beta family members distinguished carriers of CMV infection plus the relevant HLA type.

The CDR3 has 17 amino acids, counting the end cysteine and phenylalanine. The CDR3 DNA has 51 bases and is translated from base 1. V sheds 3 bases and J sheds 0 bases, leaving 17 bases between their ends. From the germline V gene (reference sequence), CDR1 is LNHDA and CDR2 is SQIVND. Explained via the paper, the treatment or condition label denotes: in vitro stimulation with specific CMV peptide epitopes to enrich CMV-specific T cells. This sequence originates from a human donor in good health (CMV status not recorded). Some clones in this sample may be carry-over from other donors' samples. The V and J genes are TRBV19 and TRBJ2-5; there is no confident call for the D gene. The sequences come from cultured CD8+ T cells from PBMCs, collected from culture after CMV antigen stimulation. The sequenced DNA is TGTGCCAGTAGTATTTCGGCGCCAGGAACGTACCAAGAGACCCAGTACTTC. Its coded protein is CASSISAPGTYQETQYF.